These T cell receptor beta chains were read from a single sample in a study of identifying expanded T cells in peripheral blood. Libraries were prepared by immunoSEQ multiplex PCR; TCRdb keeps only in-frame clonotypes and omits some of them. The sample shows 70,000 to 100,000 clones, about 88% of them seen only once. Source material: blood. Every receptor here comes from a person between 18 and 75 years old in good health. Both conserved end residues are part of each CDR3. D genes are given only for firm matches. Only part of the rows carry a size: once, few, many, or a class if the clone is expanded.

>TRBD2|TRBJ2-7|TRBV9|.
TGTGCCAGCAGCATCGGACTAGCGGGAACCTACGAGCAGTACTTC
CASSIGLAGTYEQYF
>TRBD2|TRBJ2-1|TRBV6-1|.
TGTGCCAGCAGTCGTAGCGGGGAGGGATACAATGAGCAGTTCTTC
CASSRSGEGYNEQFF
>.|TRBJ1-6|TRBV7-2|medium-sized
TGTGCCAGCAGCCCAAGACAGGAGCGCTCCTATAATTCACCCCTCCACTTT
CASSPRQERSYNSPLHF
>.|TRBJ2-7|TRBV28|.
TGTGCCAGCAGCCGAAAGCGCTACGAGCAGTACTTC
CASSRKRYEQYF
>.|TRBJ1-3|TRBV5-3|.
TGTGCCAGCAGCTTGGTGGGACGTGGAAACACCATATATTTT
CASSLVGRGNTIYF
>TRBD1|TRBJ2-1|TRBV11-3|.
TGTGCCAGCAGCTTAGGAGGACAGGGCAGACATGAGCAGTTCTTC
CASSLGGQGRHEQFF
>.|TRBJ2-5|TRBV5-1|.
TGCGCCAGCAGCTTGTACAGGGAAGAGACCCAGTACTTC
CASSLYREETQYF
>.|TRBJ1-1|TRBV7-3|.
TGTGCCAGCAGCTGGACATCGAACACTGAAGCTTTCTTT
CASSWTSNTEAFF
>TRBD2|TRBJ2-3|TRBV6-1|.
TGTGCCAGCAGCAGAGTAGCGGGAGGCACAGATACGCAGTATTTT
CASSRVAGGTDTQYF
>.|TRBJ2-3|TRBV7-2|.
TGTGCCAGCAGCTTTAGACCCGGGACTAGCACAGATACGCAGTATTTT
CASSFRPGTSTDTQYF
>TRBD2|TRBJ2-3|TRBV28|.
TGTGCCAGCATTCCGACTAGCGGGAGGACGGGCACAGATACGCAGTATTTT
CASIPTSGRTGTDTQYF
>.|TRBJ2-1|TRBV5-1|.
TGCGCCAGTGCAAAATATCCGGGACAGGGTTTAGCGGGAGCCTCGACGAGCTCCTACAATGAGCAGTTCTTC
CASAKYPGQGLAGASTSSYNEQFF
>TRBD1|TRBJ1-1|TRBV5-1|.
TGCGCCAGCAGCCCGACCGGGACAGGGACGATGTCGGCTTTCTTT
CASSPTGTGTMSAFF
>.|TRBJ1-5|TRBV6-1|.
TGTGCCAGCAGTGATCTAACAGATCTCCGGCCCCAGCATTTT
CASSDLTDLRPQHF
>TRBD2|TRBJ2-7|TRBV29-1|once
TGCAGCGTTGAATGGGTCTGGGGGGGGGTGTCCCACGAGCAGTACTTC
CSVEWVWGGVSHEQYF
>.|TRBJ1-2|TRBV2|.
TGTGCCAGCAGTGAAAGGTCGGACAACTATGGCTACACCTTC
CASSERSDNYGYTF
>.|TRBJ1-2|TRBV9|.
TGTGCCAGCAGCTCGGGGGGCGGTAACTATGGCTACACCTTC
CASSSGGGNYGYTF
>.|TRBJ1-2|TRBV28|.
TGTGCCAGCAGTTTAATTCAGGGGAACTCATATGGCTACACCTTC
CASSLIQGNSYGYTF
>.|TRBJ2-6|TRBV29-1|.
TGCAGCGTTGGCTCTGGGGCCAACGTCCTGACTTTC
CSVGSGANVLTF
>TRBD1|TRBJ2-7|TRBV18|once
TGTGCCAGCTCACCCGACAGGGGGCGACTATACGAGCAGTACTTC
CASSPDRGRLYEQYF
>.|TRBJ1-1|TRBV19|few
TGTGCCAGTAGTATGGACAGTTTGAACACTGAAGCTTTCTTT
CASSMDSLNTEAFF
>.|TRBJ1-4|TRBV5-1|once
TGCGCCAGCAGCAGGACGGCAACTAATGAAAAACTGTTTTTT
CASSRTATNEKLFF
>.|TRBJ2-7|TRBV5-6|.
TGTGCCAGCAGCTTTGGAGGATATGGCGAGCAGTACTTC
CASSFGGYGEQYF
>.|TRBJ2-5|TRBV6-1|.
TGTGCCAGCTTCGGGCCCGAAAGGCACCAAGAGACCCAGTACTTC
CASFGPERHQETQYF
>.|TRBJ1-5|TRBV7-8|.
TGTGCCAGCAGCTTAGTTGGGCAGGGTGGACAGCCCCAGCATTTT
CASSLVGQGGQPQHF
>.|TRBJ2-5|TRBV6-1|.
TGTGCCAGCAGTGAAGTACGGGCCTCAGGGTACCAAGAGACCCAGTACTTC
CASSEVRASGYQETQYF
>TRBD2|TRBJ2-5|TRBV12-5|.
TGTGCTAGTGCATGGGGAGGGGAGACCCAGTACTTC
CASAWGGETQYF
>TRBD1|TRBJ1-1|TRBV5-1|.
TGCGCCAGCAGCGGGACAGGGGGCAACACTGAAGCTTTCTTT
CASSGTGGNTEAFF
>.|TRBJ2-5|TRBV11-2|few
TGTGCCAGCAGCCTAGGAAAAGGGACGGTGGGGAGGGAGACCCAGTACTTC
CASSLGKGTVGRETQYF
>TRBD1|TRBJ1-5|TRBV19|once
TGTGCCAGTAGTGGAAGCTCAGGGGGCGTGGGCAATCAGCCCCAGCATTTT
CASSGSSGGVGNQPQHF
>.|TRBJ2-1|TRBV7-9|.
TGTGCCAGCAGCGCCAGTAAAAATGAGCAGTTCTTC
CASSASKNEQFF
>.|TRBJ2-7|TRBV28|.
TGTGCCAGCAGTTTTCCGCTTAAGAATGGTTCTAACTCCTACGAGCAGTACTTC
CASSFPLKNGSNSYEQYF
>TRBD1|TRBJ2-1|TRBV6-4|few
TGTGCCAGCAGTCCGACGGGGACAGGTGACTACAATGAGCAGTTCTTC
CASSPTGTGDYNEQFF
>.|TRBJ1-1|TRBV28|.
TGTGCCAGCAGTTTAACGGTCACTGAAGCTTTCTTT
CASSLTVTEAFF
>.|TRBJ2-7|TRBV20-1|.
TGCAGTGCTTACGCCTCCTACGAGCAGTACTTC
CSAYASYEQYF
>.|TRBJ2-7|TRBV11-2|.
TGTGCCAGCAGCCCCCCCTCGAGTCGGGGCTACGAGCAGTACTTC
CASSPPSSRGYEQYF
>.|TRBJ2-1|TRBV9|once
TGTGCCAGCAGCGTAGCGGACTACAATGAGCAGTTCTTC
CASSVADYNEQFF
>TRBD2|TRBJ2-6|TRBV28|.
TGTGCCAGCAGTTTAAGTTTAGCGGGGGGGTCTGGGGCCAACGTCCTGACTTTC
CASSLSLAGGSGANVLTF
>TRBD2|TRBJ2-5|TRBV7-2|.
TGTGCCAGCAGCTTCGGACTAGCGGAAGAGACCCAGTACTTC
CASSFGLAEETQYF
>TRBD2|TRBJ2-3|TRBV5-4|.
TGTGCCAGCAGCAGGGGACTAGCGGCTAGCACAGATACGCAGTATTTT
CASSRGLAASTDTQYF
>.|TRBJ2-2|TRBV9|.
TGTGCCAGCAGCGTAGGAGGGGCGAACACCGGGGAGCTGTTTTTT
CASSVGGANTGELFF
>TRBD2|TRBJ2-1|TRBV5-1|once
TGCGCCAGCAGCTTGGGTCCCTCCCGGGGGGGTTACAATGAGCAGTTCTTC
CASSLGPSRGGYNEQFF
>.|TRBJ2-7|TRBV28|.
TGTGCCAGCAGTCCGAGGACAGGAGGGGATTACGAGCAGTACTTC
CASSPRTGGDYEQYF
>.|TRBJ2-7|TRBV11-2|.
TGTGCCAGCAGCTTAAAGTCGCAGGGTTTCGACGAGCAGTACTTC
CASSLKSQGFDEQYF
>.|TRBJ2-3|TRBV7-2|.
TGTGCCAGCAGGCTGACAGGACTCACAGATACGCAGTATTTT
CASRLTGLTDTQYF
>.|TRBJ1-2|TRBV18|.
TGTGCCAGCTCACCATTGAGTTTGCAGGGGCAAAACTATGGCTACACCTTC
CASSPLSLQGQNYGYTF
>.|TRBJ2-7|TRBV21-1|.
TGTGCCAGCAGCCACTCGCCGAGAGGGAGGTCCTACGAGCAGTACTTC
CASSHSPRGRSYEQYF
>.|TRBJ2-3|TRBV6-1|.
TGTGCCAGCAGGGGTGTCGGGGATACGCAGTATTTT
CASRGVGDTQYF
>.|TRBJ1-3|TRBV5-5|.
TGTGCCAGCAGCTTGCGTATACCGAGCGAATCGGGAAACACCATATATTTT
CASSLRIPSESGNTIYF
>.|TRBJ2-7|TRBV5-1|.
TGCGCCAGCAGCTCAGACAGCACCTACGAGCAGTACTTC
CASSSDSTYEQYF
>.|TRBJ1-2|TRBV19|.
TGTGCCAGTAGTATCCCGGGTAATGGCTACACCTTC
CASSIPGNGYTF
>TRBD1|TRBJ1-2|TRBV6-1|once
TGTGCCAGCAGTGCCGGGACAGGGGATAATGGCTACACCTTC
CASSAGTGDNGYTF
>.|TRBJ1-2|TRBV5-1|.
TGCGCCAGCAGCCCCGCCCGTGGGTATGGCTACACCTTC
CASSPARGYGYTF
>.|TRBJ1-1|TRBV29-1|.
TGCAGCGCCGGCGACAGGCGAGGGGATGAAGCTTTCTTT
CSAGDRRGDEAFF
>TRBD1|TRBJ1-1|TRBV27|.
TGTGCCAGCAGCCCTTATTGGGACAGGGAGGAGAAAACTTTCTTT
CASSPYWDREEKTFF